The entry that follows covers one T cell receptor beta chain sequence. Antigen specificity is unknown. The sample belongs to a study of T cell responses to AZD1222 COVID-19 vaccine. Points from the study as a whole: Repertoires were obtained only post-peak T cell response. Spike-wide vaccine-associated CD4 TCRs dominated at 160-218 and 743-854. The donor group comprised mostly white British people and more females; the analysis possibly underestimated clonal diversity. Baseline seropositives among AZD1222 recipients totaled only six or seven.

The assay was immunoSEQ multiplex PCR, and TCRdb's table has in-frame clones only and misses some. Among under 150,000 clones listed, approximately 92% were seen once. CDR1 and CDR2 from the germline V gene are MDHEN and SYDVKM. J gave up 4 bases and V 7 bases, and 6 bases lay outside the gene matches. The CDR3 has 13 residues. The chain links TRBV28 to TRBJ1-1, with 7 bases lining up with TRBD1. The TCR sequence derives from an adult who received the AZD1222 COVID-19 vaccine. This specimen consisted of peripheral blood, obtained 28 days after the second AZD1222 dose. This chain's CDR3 is CASILTGSTEAFF. CDR3 DNA: TGTGCCAGCATCCTGACAGGGAGCACTGAAGCTTTCTTT.